This is a list of T cell receptor beta chains from one sample in a study of T-cell memory formation after mild COVID-19. One entry per CDR3 protein results from TCRdb running MiXCR on the 5' RACE reads. Among roughly 150,000 distinct CDR3 sequences listed, approximately 12% were seen once. Material: PBMCs or a T cell subset sorted from them (not recorded which). The origin of the receptors is a man between 18 and 29 years old who had mild COVID-19 (a few samples of this study predate the infection). Cell type and time point are not known. Each CDR3 is given without its conserved first and last residue.

TRBV5-8	TRBJ2-2	ASRRGGAGELF
TRBV12-3/TRBV12-4	TRBJ1-1	ASSFNMNTEAF
TRBV20-1	TRBJ2-1	SARVRMGQLNSYNEQF
TRBV2	TRBJ1-3	ASSGDVNTIY
TRBV7-3	TRBJ2-3	ASRLGGGTDTQY
TRBV24-1	TRBJ2-5	ATRPRLPQETQY
TRBV5-6	TRBJ1-1	ASSFHGFGTEAF
TRBV4-3	TRBJ2-7	ASSQGTGTGGRYEQY
TRBV20-1	TRBJ1-4	SAREWPELF
TRBV7-3	TRBJ2-3	ASSEGQSTDTQY
TRBV14	TRBJ2-4	ASSQWRVKAKNIQY
TRBV10-1	TRBJ2-5	PGPGLQETQY
TRBV11-2	TRBJ1-2	ASSRNPGGDGYT
TRBV12-3/TRBV12-4	TRBJ1-3	ASSFSGTEGNTIY
TRBV9	TRBJ2-4	ASSAAGTGGGGKNIQY
TRBV4-1	TRBJ1-4	ASSRGQGGEKLF
TRBV7-2	TRBJ1-5	ASSRVSGDQPQH
TRBV3-1	TRBJ2-7	ASSQSLVYEQY
TRBV7-2	TRBJ2-3	ASSTYLSTDTQY
TRBV5-5	TRBJ2-5	ASSFPGLAGVSQETQY
TRBV18	TRBJ1-1	ASSPRTAVNTEAF
TRBV7-3	TRBJ2-5	ASRPLAGGQETQY
TRBV7-2	TRBJ2-7	ASSRSGPYEQY
TRBV6-6	TRBJ2-6	ASSTAGAGANVLT
TRBV7-8	TRBJ2-5	ASSVDRLSRETQY
TRBV5-1	TRBJ2-7	ASSAGPQGREQY
TRBV7-9	TRBJ1-1	ASSLDSGAEAF
TRBV25-1	TRBJ2-1	ASMAGVSGGPHNEQF
TRBV5-1	TRBJ1-1	ASSLRGGPPGDTEAF
TRBV6-2/TRBV6-3	TRBJ1-5	ASSYPQGNQPQH